The 12 T cell receptor beta chains below all came from one sample that was sequenced in a study of cytomegalovirus exposure and HLA in healthy donors. Vbeta (60) and Jbeta (13) primers were used in the PCR. The table came from immunoSEQ multiplex PCR; TCRdb's copy has only in-frame clones and leaves some out. The sample lists some 120,000 clones; roughly 78% were seen once. Specimen: PBMCs. These receptors were collected from a man aged 40-49 years in good health and CMV-seronegative.

The genes are TRBV2 and TRBJ1-5; 7 bases align to TRBD1. The J segment lost 5 bases and the V segment lost 5 bases, leaving 6 bases of the junction unmatched. The CDR3 length is 14 residues. In germline, CDR1 is SNHLY, CDR2 FYNNEI. Written as DNA, the CDR3 is TGTGCCAGCAGTCAAGACAGGGCCGATCAGCCCCAGCATTTT. It translates to CASSQDRADQPQHF.

This chain uses TRBV5-4 with TRBJ2-3, with D possibly matching TRBD2 (5 bases). V gave up 5 bases and J gave up 4 bases, with 17 bases separating them. Germline CDR1 SGHNT, CDR2 YYREEE (reference sequence). The CDR3 runs to 15 residues. The CDR3 sequence is CASRATSNPADTQYF. The CDR3 nucleotides are TGTGCCAGCAGAGCCACTAGTAATCCCGCAGATACGCAGTATTTT.

CDR3 DNA: TGTGCCAGCTCACAGACAGGGGGCGGCCGAGGCTATGGCTACACCTTC. This translates into CASSQTGGGRGYGYTF. This rearrangement joins TRBV18 to TRBJ1-2; 10 bases fit TRBD1. CDR1 and CDR2 (germline): KGHSH, LQKENI. This CDR3 is 16 amino acids long. V dropped 4 bases and J dropped 4; count of bases not matched to a gene: 9.

The V and J genes are TRBV18 and TRBJ1-1, with 8 bases fitting TRBD1. Looked up from germline, CDR1 is KGHSH and CDR2 is LQKENI. V shed 0 bases, J shed 6 bases, and the junction held 3 bases outside the gene matches. The CDR3 covers 14 residues. CDR3 protein: CASSPPDRVPEAFF. CDR3 bases: TGTGCCAGCTCACCACCGGACAGGGTTCCTGAAGCTTTCTTT.

The V gene is TRBV29-1, the J gene TRBJ1-1; TRBD1 aligns across 8 bases. Looked up from germline, CDR1 is SQVTM and CDR2 is ANQGSEA. This CDR3 is built from 15 residues. The V segment lost 4 bases and the J segment 4 bases; nucleotides outside the gene matches: 11. CDR3 protein: CSVAPLQGGGTEAFF. The CDR3, as DNA: TGCAGCGTTGCGCCTCTACAGGGGGGTGGCACTGAAGCTTTCTTT.

This chain joins TRBV30 and TRBJ2-3, with D tentatively TRBD2 (6 bases). Trimming took off 1 base at V and 0 bases at J, with 8 bases between the two ends. From germline, CDR1 is GTSNPN and CDR2 SVGIG (reference sequence). The CDR3 is 14 residues long. The CDR3 protein is CAWSGGVSTDTQYF. For the CDR3, the DNA is TGTGCCTGGAGTGGGGGGGTTAGCACAGATACGCAGTATTTT.

The chain joins TRBV7-9 to TRBJ2-7; 9 bases line up with TRBD1. The CDR3 has 17 amino acids. CDR1 is SEHNR, CDR2 FQNEAQ, per germline (reference sequence). V gave up 1 base and J gave up 1 base; unmatched junction bases: 8. Here the CDR3 DNA reads TGTGCCAGCAGCTTAGGGTTACGGGACAGGGAGTCCTACGAGCAGTACTTC. It specifies CASSLGLRDRESYEQYF.

This chain connects TRBV5-1 to TRBJ1-3; D is possibly TRBD1 (6 bases). Germline lookup yields CDR1 SGHRS and CDR2 YFSETQ. This CDR3 comprises 16 residues. The V gene lost 4 bases and the J gene lost 4 bases, with 18 bases spanning the gap. The chain's CDR3 is CASSPFRGDIGNTIYF. In nucleotides, the CDR3 is TGCGCCAGCAGCCCCTTTCGTGGGGACATAGGAAACACCATATATTTT.

The V and J genes are TRBV7-8 and TRBJ2-7; 8 bases match TRBD2. Germline CDR1 SGHVS, CDR2 FQNEAQ. The CDR3 has 15 residues. V was clipped by 4 bases and J by 3 bases; unmatched bases: 8. CDR3 DNA: TGTGCCAGCAGCTCCCCGACAGCGGGAGACTACGAGCAGTACTTC. Translating gives CASSSPTAGDYEQYF.

CDR3 coding DNA: TGTGCCAGCAGTTTTTCGGACACTTTCTATGGCTACACCTTC. Its translation is CASSFSDTFYGYTF. This chain connects TRBV28 to TRBJ1-2; the D gene is possibly TRBD1 (5 bases). With 3 bases removed from V and 4 bases from J, the gap between germline ends came to 12 bases. The CDR3 has 14 amino acids. Germline V gives CDR1 MDHEN, CDR2 SYDVKM.

V usage is TRBV5-4 and J usage is TRBJ2-7; 10 positions agree with TRBD2. The V segment lost 4 bases and the J segment 5 bases; nucleotides outside the gene matches: 9. Germline V gene lookup returns CDR1 SGHNT and CDR2 YYREEE (reference sequence). This CDR3 has 15 amino acids. Written as DNA, the CDR3 is TGTGCCAGCAGCCGGGGGCTAGCGGGAGCTGACGAGCAGTACTTC. Translated: CASSRGLAGADEQYF.

This chain connects TRBV7-8 to TRBJ2-5; D is unclear. Trimming removed 6 bases at V and 2 bases at J, with 13 bases between. From germline, CDR1 is SGHVS and CDR2 FQNEAQ. The length of the CDR3 is 14 residues. CDR3 coding DNA: TGTGCCAGCAGTAATCCGTACGGGCAAGAGACCCAGTACTTC. This encodes CASSNPYGQETQYF.